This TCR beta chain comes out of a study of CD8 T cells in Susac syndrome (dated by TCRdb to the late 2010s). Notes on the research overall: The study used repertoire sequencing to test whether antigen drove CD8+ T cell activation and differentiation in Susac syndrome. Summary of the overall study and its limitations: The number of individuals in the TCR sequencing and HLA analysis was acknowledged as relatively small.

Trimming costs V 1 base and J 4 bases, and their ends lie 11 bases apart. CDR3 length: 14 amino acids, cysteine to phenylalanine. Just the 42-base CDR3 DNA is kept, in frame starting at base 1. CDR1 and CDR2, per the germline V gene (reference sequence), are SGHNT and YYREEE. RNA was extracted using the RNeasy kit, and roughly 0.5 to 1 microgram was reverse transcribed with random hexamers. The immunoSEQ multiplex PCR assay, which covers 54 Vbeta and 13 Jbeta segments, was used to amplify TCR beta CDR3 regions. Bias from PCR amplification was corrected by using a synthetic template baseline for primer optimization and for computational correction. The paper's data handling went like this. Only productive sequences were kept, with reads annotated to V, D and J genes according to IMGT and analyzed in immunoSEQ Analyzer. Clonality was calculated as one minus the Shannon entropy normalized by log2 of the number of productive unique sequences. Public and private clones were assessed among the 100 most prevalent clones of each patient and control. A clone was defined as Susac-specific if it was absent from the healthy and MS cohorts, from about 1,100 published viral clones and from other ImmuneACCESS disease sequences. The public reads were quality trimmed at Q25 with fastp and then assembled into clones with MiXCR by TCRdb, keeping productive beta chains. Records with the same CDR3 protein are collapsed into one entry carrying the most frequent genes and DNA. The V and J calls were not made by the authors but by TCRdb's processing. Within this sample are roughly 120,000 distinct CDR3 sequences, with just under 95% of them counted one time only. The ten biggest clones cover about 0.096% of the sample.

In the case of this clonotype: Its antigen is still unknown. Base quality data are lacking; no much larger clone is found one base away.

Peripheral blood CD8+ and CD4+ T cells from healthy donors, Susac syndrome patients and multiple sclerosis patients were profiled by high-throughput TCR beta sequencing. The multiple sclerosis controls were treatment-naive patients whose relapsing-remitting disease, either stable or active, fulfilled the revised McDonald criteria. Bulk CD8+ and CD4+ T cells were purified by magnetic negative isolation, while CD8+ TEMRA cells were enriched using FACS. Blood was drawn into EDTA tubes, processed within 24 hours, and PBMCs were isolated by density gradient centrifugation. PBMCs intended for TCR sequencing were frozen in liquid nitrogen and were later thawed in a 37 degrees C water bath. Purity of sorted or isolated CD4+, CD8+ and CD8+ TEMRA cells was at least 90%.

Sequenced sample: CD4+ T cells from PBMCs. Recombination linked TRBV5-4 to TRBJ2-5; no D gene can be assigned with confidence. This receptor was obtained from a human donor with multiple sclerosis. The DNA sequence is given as TGTGCCAGCAGCTTGTCGACATCCCCAGAGACCCAGTACTTC. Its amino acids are CASSLSTSPETQYF. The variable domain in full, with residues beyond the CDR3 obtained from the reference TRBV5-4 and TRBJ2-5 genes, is ETGVTQSPTHLIKTRGQQVTLRCSSQSGHNTVSWYQQALGQGPQFIFQYYREEENGRGNFPPRFSGLQFPNYSSELNVNALELDDSALYLCASSLSTSPETQYFGPGTRLLVL.